A selection of T cell receptor beta chains follows, all from one sample in a study of persistence of HIV-infected CD4 T cells. Some clones are missing from TCRdb's copy, which holds only in-frame ones; the method was immunoSEQ multiplex PCR. Found here are some 32,000 clones, roughly four fifths of them singletons; the top ten hold 15% to 20%. No antigen has been identified for these receptors. The sequenced sample was CD4+ T cells sorted from PBMCs after approximately 19-hour stimulation, obtained from a patient who received antiretroviral therapy. These TCRs come from an adult woman with HIV who was CMV-seropositive. Each CDR3 is given with its conserved first and last residue. A D gene is named only where the DNA matches it firmly. The listing skips clone size in some rows; elsewhere it reads once, few, many or a size class.

CDR3,DNA,V,J,D,length,size
CASSPGTRRSGTQYF,TGTGCCAGCTCACCGGGAACTAGGAGAAGTGGGACCCAGTACTTC,TRBV18,TRBJ2-5,.,15,.
CASSAGTGLIGGNQPQHF,TGTGCCAGCAGTGCCGGGACAGGCTTAATTGGGGGCAATCAGCCCCAGCATTTT,TRBV3-1/TRBV3-2,TRBJ1-5,TRBD1,18,.
CASSLTGGTEAFF,TGTGCCAGCAGCTTAACAGGGGGCACTGAAGCTTTCTTT,TRBV7-8,TRBJ1-1,TRBD1,13,.
CASSVDPGNNEQFF,TGTGCCAGCAGCGTAGATCCCGGGAACAATGAGCAGTTCTTC,TRBV9,TRBJ2-1,.,14,.
CASSVGRANEQFF,TGTGCCAGCAGTGTCGGGCGAGCCAATGAGCAGTTCTTC,TRBV2,TRBJ2-1,.,13,.
CASSPRDRGMAFAGYTF,TGCGCCAGCAGCCCGCGGGACAGGGGGATGGCCTTCGCTGGCTACACCTTC,TRBV5-1,TRBJ1-2,TRBD1,17,.
CASSFPSGGAYNEQFF,TGTGCCAGCAGTTTCCCTAGCGGGGGGGCCTACAATGAGCAGTTCTTC,TRBV6-2/TRBV6-3,TRBJ2-1,TRBD2,16,.
CASSLGRAANEKLFF,TGTGCCAGCAGCTTAGGACGGGCAGCTAATGAAAAACTGTTTTTT,TRBV7-9,TRBJ1-4,.,15,.
CASSQGAGAETQYF,TGTGCCAGCTCACAGGGGGCGGGAGCGGAGACCCAGTACTTC,TRBV18,TRBJ2-5,.,14,.
CASSLRLTGGVRAGELFF,TGTGCCAGCAGCTTACGGTTAACGGGAGGAGTAAGGGCCGGGGAGCTGTTTTTT,TRBV7-2,TRBJ2-2,TRBD2,18,few
CASRLVAELATNEKLFF,TGTGCAAGTCGCTTAGTTGCCGAATTGGCGACTAATGAAAAACTGTTTTTT,TRBV12-2,TRBJ1-4,.,17,.
CASSSGNQPQHF,TGTGCCAGCAGTTCCGGGAACCAGCCCCAGCATTTT,TRBV2,TRBJ1-5,.,12,few
CASKVNTEAFF,TGTGCCAGCAAGGTGAACACTGAAGCTTTCTTT,TRBV28,TRBJ1-1,.,11,once
CASSIDAPRQGSGANVLTF,TGTGCCAGTAGTATAGACGCCCCGAGACAGGGATCTGGGGCCAACGTCCTGACTTTC,TRBV19,TRBJ2-6,TRBD1,19,.
CASSLPDRGATNEKLFF,TGTGCCAGCAGTTTACCTGACAGGGGCGCAACTAATGAAAAACTGTTTTTT,TRBV27,TRBJ1-4,TRBD1,17,.
CASSMISWVNTEAFF,TGTGCCAGTAGTATGATTAGTTGGGTGAACACTGAAGCTTTCTTT,TRBV19,TRBJ1-1,.,15,.
CASSLPGTGAEKLFF,TGTGCCAGCAGTCTACCCGGGACAGGGGCCGAAAAACTGTTTTTT,TRBV28,TRBJ1-4,TRBD1,15,.
CASSIRGDTQYF,TGTGCCAGTAGTATCAGGGGTGATACGCAGTATTTT,TRBV19,TRBJ2-3,.,12,.
CAWRRAGNEKLFF,TGTGCCTGGAGGCGGGCTGGCAATGAAAAACTGTTTTTT,TRBV30,TRBJ1-4,.,13,once
CASSIKDTQYF,TGTGCCAGTAGTATAAAAGATACGCAGTATTTT,TRBV19,TRBJ2-3,.,11,.
CASSPPGKGTNEKLFF,TGTGCCAGCAGTCCCCCAGGAAAGGGGACTAATGAAAAACTGTTTTTT,TRBV28,TRBJ1-4,.,16,.
CASSIHRGTEAFF,TGTGCCAGCAGCATACACAGGGGGACTGAAGCTTTCTTT,TRBV7-8,TRBJ1-1,TRBD1,13,.
CSVKTGALNTEAFF,TGCAGCGTCAAAACAGGGGCCTTGAACACTGAAGCTTTCTTT,TRBV29-1,TRBJ1-1,TRBD1,14,.
CASSRLAGYEQYF,TGTGCCAGCTCTAGGCTCGCAGGGTACGAGCAGTACTTC,TRBV6-5,TRBJ2-7,.,13,.
CAWSVLGLNQPQHF,TGTGCCTGGAGTGTATTAGGATTGAATCAGCCCCAGCATTTT,TRBV30,TRBJ1-5,.,14,.
CASSLGASIQETQYF,TGCGCCAGCAGCTTGGGAGCTAGCATCCAAGAGACCCAGTACTTC,TRBV5-1,TRBJ2-5,.,15,.
CASSAEDRGRTEAFF,TGTGCCAGCAGCGCCGAGGACAGGGGGCGTACTGAAGCTTTCTTT,TRBV9,TRBJ1-1,TRBD1,15,.
CASRRWENSPLHF,TGTGCCAGCAGGCGCTGGGAAAATTCACCCCTCCACTTT,TRBV2,TRBJ1-6,.,13,once
CASSAGQGRGNEQFF,TGTGCCAGCAGTGCGGGACAGGGGCGAGGGAATGAGCAGTTCTTC,TRBV2,TRBJ2-1,TRBD1,15,.
CATSSAQLGNTEAFF,TGTGCCACCAGCAGCGCCCAGTTGGGAAACACTGAAGCTTTCTTT,TRBV15,TRBJ1-1,.,15,.
CASSEEWPSLNRAFF,TGTGCCAGCAGTGAAGAGTGGCCCTCGCTAAATAGGGCTTTCTTT,TRBV6-1,TRBJ1-1,.,15,few
CASSIIGWPDEQFF,TGTGCCAGTAGTATAATCGGCTGGCCGGATGAGCAGTTCTTC,TRBV19,TRBJ2-1,.,14,.
CASGMTVYNEQFF,TGTGCCAGCGGTATGACTGTTTACAATGAGCAGTTCTTC,TRBV6-5,TRBJ2-1,.,13,few
CASSGGTEGNYEQYF,TGTGCCAGCAGCGGCGGGACTGAGGGTAATTACGAGCAGTACTTC,TRBV7-9,TRBJ2-7,.,15,.
CASSFLNEQFF,TGTGCCAGCAGTTTCCTCAATGAGCAGTTCTTC,TRBV12-3/TRBV12-4,TRBJ2-1,.,11,.
CASSLMGGGAYEQYF,TGTGCCAGCAGTTTAATGGGGGGTGGCGCCTACGAGCAGTACTTC,TRBV7-2,TRBJ2-7,.,15,.
CSASSGTGEYEQYF,TGCAGTGCTAGTTCTGGGACAGGGGAGTACGAGCAGTACTTC,TRBV20-1,TRBJ2-7,TRBD1,14,.
CASSEDRGGYGYTF,TGTGCCAGCAGTGAAGACAGGGGAGGCTATGGCTACACCTTC,TRBV25-1,TRBJ1-2,TRBD1,14,.
CASSSRLAGHASGELFF,TGTGCCAGCAGCTCCCGACTAGCGGGCCATGCGAGCGGGGAGCTGTTTTTT,TRBV5-6,TRBJ2-2,TRBD2,17,once
CASRRAALTMNTEAFF,TGTGCCAGTAGAAGGGCAGCTCTAACCATGAACACTGAAGCTTTCTTT,TRBV19,TRBJ1-1,.,16,.
CASSLWASGANVLTF,TGTGCCAGCAGTTTATGGGCTTCAGGGGCCAACGTCCTGACTTTC,TRBV28,TRBJ2-6,.,15,.
CASNPSPGRDTEAFF,TGTGCCAGTAACCCCTCGCCAGGGAGGGACACTGAAGCTTTCTTT,TRBV19,TRBJ1-1,.,15,few
CASSLDGQDTGELFF,TGTGCCAGCAGCTTGGACGGACAGGACACCGGGGAGCTGTTTTTT,TRBV7-3,TRBJ2-2,TRBD1,15,.
CSAGLGGGYTF,TGCAGTGCTGGTCTAGGGGGTGGCTACACCTTC,TRBV20-1,TRBJ1-2,.,11,.